This T cell receptor beta chain was retrieved from a study of blood T cell repertoires in COVID-19. This CDR3 contains 16 residues. Trimming cost V 0 bases and J 2 bases, with 11 bases left between them. The V gene's germline CDR1 is ENHRY and CDR2 SYGVKD. The protocol was immunoSEQ multiplex PCR, while the TCRdb copy is restricted to in-frame clones and leaves out a portion. This repertoire shows about 230,000 clones, roughly 88% found once; its top ten account for approximately 2%. This chain joins TRBV10-3 and TRBJ1-5; D gene ambiguous. Sequenced input: peripheral blood. This clonotype originated in a man between 35 and 55 years old who had recovered from COVID-19. The chain's CDR3 is CAISESRGTRNQPQHF. CDR3 bases: TGTGCCATCAGTGAGTCACGGGGAACCCGCAATCAGCCCCAGCATTTT.